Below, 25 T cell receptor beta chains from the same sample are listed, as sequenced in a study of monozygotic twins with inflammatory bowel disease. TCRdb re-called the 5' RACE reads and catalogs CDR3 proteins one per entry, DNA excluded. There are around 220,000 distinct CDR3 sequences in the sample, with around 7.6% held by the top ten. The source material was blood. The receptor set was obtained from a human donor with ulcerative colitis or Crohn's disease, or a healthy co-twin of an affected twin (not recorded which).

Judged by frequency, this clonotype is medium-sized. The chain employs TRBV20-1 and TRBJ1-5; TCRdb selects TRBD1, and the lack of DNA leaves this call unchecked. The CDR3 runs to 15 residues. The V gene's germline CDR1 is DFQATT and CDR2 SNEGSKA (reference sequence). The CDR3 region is CSASTTGTADQPQHF.

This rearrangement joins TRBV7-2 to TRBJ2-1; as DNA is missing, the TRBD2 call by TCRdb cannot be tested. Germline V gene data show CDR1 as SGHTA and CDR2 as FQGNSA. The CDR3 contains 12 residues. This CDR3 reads CASSLTGTAPFF.

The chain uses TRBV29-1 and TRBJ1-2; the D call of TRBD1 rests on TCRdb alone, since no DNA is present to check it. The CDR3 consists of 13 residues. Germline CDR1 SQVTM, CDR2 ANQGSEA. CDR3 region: CSVQQGSSYGYTF.

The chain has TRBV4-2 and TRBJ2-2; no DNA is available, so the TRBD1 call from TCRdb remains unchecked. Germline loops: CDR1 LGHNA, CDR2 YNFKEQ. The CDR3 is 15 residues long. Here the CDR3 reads CASSQPGQGIGELFF.

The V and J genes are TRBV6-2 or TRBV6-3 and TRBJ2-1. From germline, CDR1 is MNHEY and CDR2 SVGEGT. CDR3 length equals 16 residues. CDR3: CASSYSRDRLLNEQFF.

This chain's CDR3 is CASSIRTGAHNNEQYF. The V call is TRBV11-2, the J call TRBJ2-7; TCRdb's D gene call, TRBD1, goes unchecked for lack of DNA. The CDR3 is made up of 16 amino acids. Germline V lookup: CDR1 SGHAT, CDR2 FQNNGV.

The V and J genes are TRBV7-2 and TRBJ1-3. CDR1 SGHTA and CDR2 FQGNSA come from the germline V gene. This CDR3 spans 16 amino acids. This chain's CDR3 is CASSLGPRTSGNTIYF.

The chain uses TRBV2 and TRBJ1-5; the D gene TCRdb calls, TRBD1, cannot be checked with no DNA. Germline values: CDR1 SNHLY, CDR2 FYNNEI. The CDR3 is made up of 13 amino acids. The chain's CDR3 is CASSPDRVRPQHF.

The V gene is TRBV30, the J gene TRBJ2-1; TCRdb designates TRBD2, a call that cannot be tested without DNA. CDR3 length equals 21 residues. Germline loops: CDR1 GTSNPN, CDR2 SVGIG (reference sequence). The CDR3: CAWSPKSGGGPTPKLYNEQFF.

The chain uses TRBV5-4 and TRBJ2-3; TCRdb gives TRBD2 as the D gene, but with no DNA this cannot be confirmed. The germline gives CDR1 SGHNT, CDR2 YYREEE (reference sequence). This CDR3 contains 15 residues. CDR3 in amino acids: CASSLDSGSSDTQYF.

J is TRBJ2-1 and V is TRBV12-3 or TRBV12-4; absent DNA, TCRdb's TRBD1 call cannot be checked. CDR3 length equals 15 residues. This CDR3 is CASSFTGGLQNEQFF.

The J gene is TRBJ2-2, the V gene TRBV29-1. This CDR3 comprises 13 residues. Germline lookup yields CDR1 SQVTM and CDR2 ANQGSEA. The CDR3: CSVGSPNTGELFF.

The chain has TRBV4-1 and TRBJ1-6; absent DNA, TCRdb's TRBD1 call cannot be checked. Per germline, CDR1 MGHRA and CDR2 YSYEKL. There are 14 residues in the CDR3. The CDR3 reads CASSVQVYNSPLHF.

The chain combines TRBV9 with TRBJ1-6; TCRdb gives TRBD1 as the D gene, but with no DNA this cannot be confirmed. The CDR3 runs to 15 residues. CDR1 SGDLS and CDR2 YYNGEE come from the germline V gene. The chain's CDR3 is CASSVEVGGNSPLHF.

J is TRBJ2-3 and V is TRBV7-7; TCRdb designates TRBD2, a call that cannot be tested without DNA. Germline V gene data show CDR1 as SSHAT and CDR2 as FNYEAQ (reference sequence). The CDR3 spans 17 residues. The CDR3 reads CASSPRTSGGPTDTQYF.

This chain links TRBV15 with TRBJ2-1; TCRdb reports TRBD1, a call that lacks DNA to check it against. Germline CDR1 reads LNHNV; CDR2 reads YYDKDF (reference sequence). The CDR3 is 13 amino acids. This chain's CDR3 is CATSWLPGDEQFF.

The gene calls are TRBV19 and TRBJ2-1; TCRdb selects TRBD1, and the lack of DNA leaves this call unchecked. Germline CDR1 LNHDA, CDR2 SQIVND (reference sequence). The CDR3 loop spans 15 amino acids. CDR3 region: CASSTGQDSYNEQFF.

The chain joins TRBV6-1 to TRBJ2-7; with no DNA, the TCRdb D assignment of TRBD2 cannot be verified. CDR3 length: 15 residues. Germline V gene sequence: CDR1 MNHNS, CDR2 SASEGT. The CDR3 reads CASRRSGLAGNEQYF.

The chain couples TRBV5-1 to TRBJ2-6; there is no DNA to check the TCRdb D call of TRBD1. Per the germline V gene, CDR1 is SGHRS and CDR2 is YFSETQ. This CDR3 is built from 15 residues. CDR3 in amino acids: CASSSGQYGANVLTF.

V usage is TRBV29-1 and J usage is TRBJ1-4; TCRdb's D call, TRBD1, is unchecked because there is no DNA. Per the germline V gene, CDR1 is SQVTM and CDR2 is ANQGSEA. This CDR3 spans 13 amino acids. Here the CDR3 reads CSVLTGGSEKLFF.

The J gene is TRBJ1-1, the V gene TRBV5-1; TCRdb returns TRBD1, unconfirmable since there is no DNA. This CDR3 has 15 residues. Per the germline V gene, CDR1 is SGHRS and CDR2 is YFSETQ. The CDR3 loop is CASSFMGQMNTEAFF.

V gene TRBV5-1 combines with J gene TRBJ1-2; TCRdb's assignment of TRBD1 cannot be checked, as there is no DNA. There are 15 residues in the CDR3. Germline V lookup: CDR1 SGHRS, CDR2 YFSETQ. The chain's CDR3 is CASSLETGDVYGYTF.

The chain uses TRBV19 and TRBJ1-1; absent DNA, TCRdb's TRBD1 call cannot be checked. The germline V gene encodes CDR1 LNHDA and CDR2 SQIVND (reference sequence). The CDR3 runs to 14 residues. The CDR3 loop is CASILTGGVVEAFF. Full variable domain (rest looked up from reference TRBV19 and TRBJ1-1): DGGITQSPKYLFRKEGQNVTLSCEQNLNHDAMYWYRQDPGQGLRLIYYSQIVNDFQKGDIAEGYSVSREKKESFPLTVTSAQKNPTAFYLCASILTGGVVEAFFGQGTRLTVV.

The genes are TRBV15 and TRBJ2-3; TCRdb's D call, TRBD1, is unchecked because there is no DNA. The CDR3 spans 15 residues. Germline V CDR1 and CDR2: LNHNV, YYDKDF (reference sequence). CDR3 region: CATSRSGTGTDTQYF.

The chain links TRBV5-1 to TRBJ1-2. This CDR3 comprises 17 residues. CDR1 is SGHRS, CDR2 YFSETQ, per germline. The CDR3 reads CASSLAPATTGPYGYTF.